These 26 T cell receptor beta chains came from one sample sequenced in a study of shared clonotypes between healthy human individuals. Clones were read by immunoSEQ multiplex PCR, and TCRdb kept only the in-frame ones, dropping some. The top ten clones hold roughly 0.15% of a sample with about 2.4 million clones, over 85% of them seen once. Sequences were obtained from naive CD4+ T cells sorted from blood. Indicated subset: CD45RA+ positively selected. The receptors originated from a man aged 18 to 29 in good health.

This clone was counted only a few times. At the DNA level, this CDR3 is encoded by other sequences in the same sample as well. J is TRBJ2-7 and V is TRBV10-3; D not certain. The ends were cut back, 6 bases at V and 1 base at J, with 4 bases in the middle. There are 11 residues in the CDR3. Germline V gene lookup returns CDR1 ENHRY and CDR2 SYGVKD. The CDR3 region has the DNA TGTGCCATCAGGAGTTCCTACGAGCAGTACTTC. Translated: CAIRSSYEQYF.

The J gene is TRBJ2-3, the V gene TRBV7-2; D is unresolved. Germline CDR1 is SGHTA and CDR2 is FQGNSA. The ends were cut back, 5 bases at V and 4 bases at J, with 10 bases in the middle. This CDR3 comprises 13 residues. In DNA, the CDR3 is TGTGCCAGCAGCGTTTCTAACGCAGATACGCAGTATTTT. The encoded protein is CASSVSNADTQYF.

This chain links TRBV5-4 with TRBJ1-6; D is unclear. CDR1 and CDR2 from the germline V gene are SGHNT and YYREEE (reference sequence). The CDR3 runs to 15 residues. V lost 0 bases to trimming and J lost 5 bases, with 9 bases between them. The CDR3 coding sequence is TGTGCCAGCAGCTTGGGTGGCAGCGATAATTCACCCCTCCACTTT. This translates into CASSLGGSDNSPLHF. Drawing the rest from reference TRBV5-4 and TRBJ1-6, the complete variable domain is ETGVTQSPTHLIKTRGQQVTLRCSSQSGHNTVSWYQQALGQGPQFIFQYYREEENGRGNFPPRFSGLQFPNYSSELNVNALELDDSALYLCASSLGGSDNSPLHFGNGTRLTVT.

The genes are TRBV27 and TRBJ2-1; D call uncertain. Germline CDR1 MNHEY, CDR2 SMNVEV (reference sequence). This CDR3 is 13 amino acids long. The germline V and J ends were trimmed by 1 base and 7 bases, with 8 bases remaining between them. The CDR3 DNA follows: TGTGCCAGCAGTTTATGGAATGAGAATGAGCAGTTCTTC. Translating it yields CASSLWNENEQFF.

The sample holds one count of this clone. The CDR3 DNA reads TGTGCCAGCAGCTTCACTAGCGGGGGGACCACCGGGGAGCTGTTTTTT. As protein: CASSFTSGGTTGELFF. This rearrangement joins TRBV7-2 to TRBJ2-2; 12 bases match TRBD2. The CDR3 runs 16 residues. Germline V CDR1 and CDR2: SGHTA, FQGNSA. J gave up 4 bases and V 3 bases, and 3 bases lay outside the gene matches.

This sequence joins TRBV7-2 and TRBJ2-1; no reliable D call. Germline V gene lookup returns CDR1 SGHTA and CDR2 FQGNSA. The V and J ends lost 7 bases and 2 bases respectively, with 18 bases between them. This CDR3 spans 16 amino acids. CDR3: CASTLSLVPTYNEQFF. In nucleotides, the CDR3 is TGTGCCAGCACCCTTAGTCTTGTCCCCACCTACAATGAGCAGTTCTTC.

The J gene is TRBJ2-3, the V gene TRBV14, with TRBD2 identical over 13 bases. Germline CDR1 and CDR2: SGHDN and FVKESK. The CDR3 totals 16 residues. V lost 4 bases and J lost 8; bases outside the gene matches: 9. The CDR3 protein is CASSRLLAGGPFTQYF. The CDR3 DNA reads TGTGCCAGCAGCCGCCTACTAGCGGGAGGGCCATTTACGCAGTATTTT.

The chain recombines TRBV6-1 with TRBJ1-1, with unresolved D. Trimming removed 8 bases at V and 1 base at J, with 14 bases between. CDR3 size: 14 residues. Germline lookup yields CDR1 MNHNS and CDR2 SASEGT. Here the CDR3 reads CASSPYGGNTEAFF. CDR3 DNA: TGTGCCAGCTCTCCCTACGGTGGGAACACTGAAGCTTTCTTT.

Concerning this clone: Different DNA sequences within this sample yield the same CDR3. The chain recombines TRBV5-1 with TRBJ1-1; D is unresolved. The CDR3 extends over 12 amino acids. V dropped 3 bases and J dropped 1 base, with 4 bases sitting between them. Germline lookup yields CDR1 SGHRS and CDR2 YFSETQ. The CDR3 DNA reads TGCGCCAGCAGCTCACAGAACACTGAAGCTTTCTTT. The encoded protein is CASSSQNTEAFF.

CDR3 residues: CASSLERQDGTEAFF. The CDR3 DNA sequence: TGCGCCAGCAGCTTGGAGAGGCAGGATGGGACTGAAGCTTTCTTT. The chain is built from TRBV5-1 and TRBJ1-1; D is uncertain. The germline V and J ends were trimmed by 0 bases and 5 bases, with 14 bases remaining between them. Germline assignment: CDR1 SGHRS and CDR2 YFSETQ. This CDR3 spans 15 amino acids.

The chain employs TRBV5-4 and TRBJ2-5; 7 bases are a match to TRBD1. In germline, CDR1 is SGHNT, CDR2 YYREEE (reference sequence). Trimming took 4 bases from V and 2 from J; bases not matched to a gene: 8. CDR3 length: 15 residues. Here the CDR3 DNA reads TGTGCCAGCAGCCGTGATACAGGGGTGCAAGAGACCCAGTACTTC. It translates to CASSRDTGVQETQYF.

The V gene is TRBV5-1, the J gene TRBJ2-7; tentatively, D is TRBD2 (6 bases). Germline V gene lookup returns CDR1 SGHRS and CDR2 YFSETQ. With 4 bases removed from V and 2 bases from J, the gap between germline ends came to 19 bases. The CDR3 is 16 residues long. CDR3 sequence: CASSRRASTETYEQYF. The CDR3 DNA reads TGCGCCAGCAGCCGGAGGGCAAGTACCGAAACCTACGAGCAGTACTTC.

This chain links TRBV27 with TRBJ2-2, with TRBD2 identical over 10 bases. CDR1 and CDR2 from the germline V gene are MNHEY and SMNVEV (reference sequence). The CDR3 is made up of 20 amino acids. V trimming: 4 bases; J trimming: 0 bases; junction bases outside the gene matches: 14. CDR3 bases: TGTGCCAGCAGTTCCAAACCGACTAGCGGGCCTTATTCGAACACCGGGGAGCTGTTTTTT. This sequence encodes CASSSKPTSGPYSNTGELFF.

The CDR3 sequence is CASSHRDSYGYTF. CDR3 DNA sequence: TGTGCCAGCAGCCACCGGGACAGCTATGGCTACACCTTC. The chain links TRBV5-4 to TRBJ1-2; 7 bases are shared with TRBD1. This CDR3 is 13 amino acids long. Germline trimming cut 4 bases from V and 4 bases from J; bases unmatched to any gene: 4. Germline CDR1 is SGHNT and CDR2 is YYREEE (reference sequence).

This chain connects TRBV5-1 to TRBJ2-7, with 7 bases identical to TRBD1. Per the germline V gene, CDR1 is SGHRS and CDR2 is YFSETQ. The CDR3 length is 15 residues. The J segment lost 7 bases and the V segment lost 4 bases, leaving 14 bases of the junction unmatched. The CDR3 coding sequence is TGCGCCAGCAGCCCCGGGACAGCTTGGGTTGGTGAGCAGTACTTC. It yields the protein CASSPGTAWVGEQYF.

The chain carries TRBV6-5 and TRBJ1-2; D remains unclear. Germline loops: CDR1 MNHEY, CDR2 SVGAGI. CDR3 size: 14 residues. Trimming cost V 1 base and J 8 bases, with 14 bases left between them. The CDR3 region is CASSYYNAPGGYTF. CDR3 bases: TGTGCCAGCAGTTACTATAATGCCCCGGGCGGCTACACCTTC.

Of note for this clone: The identical CDR3 is also encoded by other nucleotide sequences in the sample. This chain uses TRBV18 with TRBJ2-3; TRBD1 is a possible D gene (6 bases). The CDR3 loop spans 13 amino acids. Germline V gives CDR1 KGHSH, CDR2 LQKENI. Trimming pared 3 bases from V and 4 bases from J, leaving 8 bases between. CDR3 DNA: TGTGCCAGCTCACCGGGGGCTTCAGATACGCAGTATTTT. It codes for CASSPGASDTQYF.

The chain carries TRBV15 and TRBJ2-5; a possible D gene is TRBD1 (6 bases). Trimming shortened V by 3 bases and J by 13 bases, and 15 bases separated the two germline ends. Germline-derived CDR1 and CDR2 are LNHNV and YYDKDF (reference sequence). This CDR3 has 12 residues. CDR3 sequence (DNA): TGTGCCACCAGCAGTCCAGGACAGAGTTGGTACTTC. Its translation: CATSSPGQSWYF.

This chain joins TRBV11-2 and TRBJ2-7; TRBD2 matches 11 bases. With 0 bases clipped from V and 3 bases from J, the junction kept 4 bases outside the gene matches. This CDR3 is built from 16 residues. Germline CDR1 reads SGHAT; CDR2 reads FQNNGV. CDR3 coding DNA: TGTGCCAGCAGCTTAGATACTAGCGGGAGAATCTACGAGCAGTACTTC. Translated, it gives CASSLDTSGRIYEQYF.

The rearrangement links TRBV7-2 to TRBJ1-5, with 10 bases lining up with TRBD1. The junction had 5 bases not matched to a gene; V was cut back by 1 base and J by 2 bases. The CDR3 length is 17 residues. From germline, CDR1 is SGHTA and CDR2 FQGNSA. This CDR3 is CASSLGQGAVGNQPQHF. The CDR3 DNA is TGTGCCAGCAGCTTAGGACAGGGGGCGGTGGGCAATCAGCCCCAGCATTTT.

Comments on this clone: Distinct nucleotide sequences in the sample also encode this CDR3. V and J are TRBV5-1 and TRBJ1-5; 8 nucleotides line up with TRBD1. CDR3 length: 14 amino acids. With 4 bases clipped from V and 2 bases from J, the junction kept 2 bases outside the gene matches. The germline V gene encodes CDR1 SGHRS and CDR2 YFSETQ. The CDR3 here is CASSQTGGNQPQHF. CDR3 in DNA: TGCGCCAGCAGCCAGACAGGGGGCAATCAGCCCCAGCATTTT.

This sequence joins TRBV2 and TRBJ2-5; possibly TRBD2 for D (6 bases). V dropped 8 bases and J dropped 5 bases, with 15 bases sitting between them. There are 13 residues in the CDR3. Germline V gene data show CDR1 as SNHLY and CDR2 as FYNNEI. The CDR3 here is CASRLSGGETQYF. CDR3 nucleotides: TGTGCCAGCCGCTTGTCCGGAGGGGAGACCCAGTACTTC.

This chain links TRBV4-1 with TRBJ2-3; 11 positions match TRBD1. After removal of 7 bases from V and 4 bases from J, the junction contained 22 bases not matched to a gene. This CDR3 contains 20 residues. Germline V CDR1 and CDR2: MGHRA, YSYEKL. CDR3 protein: CASNSLGGTGGPPRADTQYF. Here the CDR3 DNA reads TGCGCCAGCAACTCCCTTGGGGGGACAGGGGGGCCTCCTCGGGCAGATACGCAGTATTTT.

The J gene is TRBJ2-1, the V gene TRBV11-2; a weak D match, TRBD2 (5 bases). The germline V gene has CDR1 SGHAT and CDR2 FQNNGV. V was trimmed by 1 base and J by 10 bases, leaving 14 bases between them. This CDR3 comprises 14 residues. Written as DNA, the CDR3 is TGTGCCAGCAGCTTAGCCCTACTAGGAGGCGAGCAGTTCTTC. Its protein is CASSLALLGGEQFF.

This CDR3 is CASSGGSYNSPLHF. CDR3 bases: TGTGCCAGCAGTGGAGGCAGTTACAATTCACCCCTCCACTTT. V and J are TRBV27 and TRBJ1-6; D remains unclear. CDR3 length: 14 amino acids. V was pared by 5 bases and J by 7 bases, with 12 bases between. Germline CDR1 and CDR2: MNHEY and SMNVEV (reference sequence).

About this clone: The same CDR3 arises from other DNA sequences in this sample as well. The V and J genes are TRBV6-6 and TRBJ1-5; 11 bases agree with TRBD1. This CDR3 comprises 14 residues. Per the germline V gene, CDR1 is MNHNY and CDR2 is SVGAGI (reference sequence). The V gene end was trimmed by 2 bases and the J gene end by 6 bases; junction bases not matched to a gene: 0. CDR3 DNA sequence: TGTGCCAGCAGTTACGGGACAGGGGGTCAGCCCCAGCATTTT. It yields the protein CASSYGTGGQPQHF.